This record looks at one T cell receptor beta chain sequence and its context. What this receptor recognizes is not known. No clone much larger than this one lies a single base away; base qualities are absent. The data belong to a study of blood T cell repertoires in COVID-19 (dated by TCRdb to 2020 to 2021). Regarding the research as a whole: Samples covering the acute and convalescent phases of COVID-19 were provided by collaborators in the United States, Italy and Spain. The prospective study material was composed of cDNA or gDNA derived from T cells, B-cell-depleted T cells, or PBMCs. Subjects who had been exposed to COVID-19, were actively infected with it, or had recovered from it provided the deeply sampled blood TCRbeta repertoires that made up the dataset. A freely available public database, intended as a resource for researchers studying the immune response to SARS-CoV-2, is where the repertoires were released. The samples were drawn from two sources: the first 160 participants of the ongoing ImmuneRACE study, and 1,000 to 1,500 subjects contributed by 6 global collaborators. The sample metadata nearly always contained a de-identified subject ID, COVID-19 status, age in years and sex. Where HLA class I and class II types were available, the types were taken from metadata supplied by the sample provider, not from assay-based typing.

The paper's findings and limits, for the study overall: The amount of clinical and demographic metadata varied by source and participant and was provided uncurated.

Whole blood was collected in K2EDTA tubes by collaborating institutions according to the institutions' own protocols. For TCRbeta analysis, collaborators shipped samples in one of three forms: frozen whole blood, isolated PBMCs, or DNA extracted from either of those sample types. Counted from cysteine to phenylalanine, this CDR3 has 16 amino acids. Just the 48-base CDR3 DNA is kept, in frame starting at base 1. At the junction V is shortened by 6 bases and J by 0 bases; bases outside the gene matches: 5. Looking up the germline V gene yields CDR1 MDHEN and CDR2 SYDVKM. TCRbeta CDR3 regions were amplified from genomic DNA by means of the immunoSEQ Assay, a bias-controlled multiplex PCR. In the authors' own workflow: The number of nucleated cells in each sample was estimated from the amplification of reference gene primers within the assay. To quantify the absolute abundance of each unique TCRbeta CDR3 rearrangement, sequence reads were collapsed and filtered. For each sample, productive Simpson clonality was calculated as the square root of Simpson's diversity index over productive rearrangements. TCRdb holds this immuneACCESS table with in-frame rearrangements only. Some clones are missing; in checked studies, unresolved V genes explain under half, and the rest has no known cause. V, J and clone size are taken as reported in that table, and D and trimming were inferred from the DNA itself. This sample gives 100,000 or so clones in total; about four fifths of them show up just once. In total, the top ten clones hold 10% of the sample.

The clonotype comes from a human donor in a cohort sampled during active COVID-19. The sequenced sample was peripheral blood. The chain is made from TRBV28 and TRBJ1-3; 10 junctional bases match TRBD1. The DNA sequence is given as TGTGCCAGCAGGACAGGGGGCAAATTCTCTGGAAACACCATATATTTT. The resulting protein is CASRTGGKFSGNTIYF.